This T cell receptor beta chain was identified in a study of CD4 and CD8 cells across lung adenocarcinoma regions. The germline V gene encodes CDR1 MNHNS and CDR2 SASEGT. This CDR3 has 14 amino acids. TCRdb re-derived calls from the PCR reads in MiXCR, one entry per CDR3 protein. The table has under 25,000 distinct CDR3 sequences, over 40% seen once. Sequencing was carried out using CD4+ T cells from the center of a lung tumor. The chain has TRBV6-1 and TRBJ2-1, with D hard to call. The J call may be wrong; the DNA end is better matched by TRBJ2-7. The TCR comes from a male donor with lung adenocarcinoma. The CD4 and CD8 labels of this study may be unreliable. In DNA form, the CDR3 reads TGTGCCAGCAAGTGGAACGACGGTACCTACGAGCAGTACTTC. It specifies CASKWNDGTYEQYF.